The 18 T cell receptor beta chains listed next were all sequenced from one sample in a study of cytomegalovirus exposure and HLA in healthy donors. PCR was performed using 60 Vbeta and 13 Jbeta primers. Here immunoSEQ multiplex PCR was the method, and the copy in TCRdb shows in-frame clones only, minus some. The sample has around 190,000 clones, 65% to 90% seen once; the top ten hold about 2%. The sample consisted of PBMCs. These receptors were obtained from a woman aged 50 to 65 in good health and CMV-seronegative.

The chain joins TRBV7-9 to TRBJ2-1, with unresolved D. The CDR3 contains 15 residues. V lost 5 bases and J lost 0, with 11 bases in between. In germline, CDR1 is SEHNR, CDR2 FQNEAQ (reference sequence). The CDR3 bases are TGTGCCAGCAGCCACAGTGCGAGCTCCTACAATGAGCAGTTCTTC. This encodes CASSHSASSYNEQFF.

V usage is TRBV19 and J usage is TRBJ2-2; 8 nucleotides line up with TRBD2. Germline V gene sequence: CDR1 LNHDA, CDR2 SQIVND (reference sequence). The V gene end was trimmed by 4 bases and the J gene end by 13 bases; junction bases not matched to a gene: 14. The CDR3 is 15 residues long. CDR3 DNA sequence: TGTGCCAGTAGTAATACGGCTAGCGGGCCTGGAGTGCTGTTTTTT. Its protein is CASSNTASGPGVLFF.

Concerning this clone: This sample includes further DNA sequences coding for the same CDR3. The CDR3 loop reads CASSLGQGNYGYTF. CDR3 sequence (DNA): TGTGCCAGCAGCTTAGGTCAGGGTAACTATGGCTACACCTTC. This chain joins TRBV7-8 and TRBJ1-2; possible D gene TRBD1, 5 bases. The CDR3 loop spans 14 amino acids. Germline-derived CDR1 and CDR2 are SGHVS and FQNEAQ. V was pared by 1 base and J by 1 base, with 7 bases between.

J is TRBJ1-2 and V is TRBV5-6; D remains unclear. Germline V lookup: CDR1 SGHDT, CDR2 YYEEEE. The V end was cut by 5 bases, the J end by 4 bases, with 12 bases between. The CDR3 is 13 residues long. The CDR3 nucleotides read TGTGCCAGCAGTCCCGGGTTTTTCTATGGCTACACCTTC. It codes for CASSPGFFYGYTF.

The chain links TRBV18 to TRBJ2-7, with TRBD2 as a possible D gene (5 bases). The V end was cut by 3 bases, the J end by 0 bases, with 15 bases between. The CDR3 sequence is 16 residues long. Germline V lookup: CDR1 KGHSH, CDR2 LQKENI. The CDR3 sequence is CASSPFRVGSSYEQYF. The CDR3 DNA reads TGTGCCAGCTCACCCTTTAGAGTAGGGAGCTCCTACGAGCAGTACTTC.

This sequence joins TRBV7-9 and TRBJ2-6; D might be TRBD2 (5 bases). The CDR3 consists of 14 residues. The V end lost 2 bases, the J end lost 4 bases, and 6 bases lay between the germline ends. In germline, CDR1 is SEHNR, CDR2 FQNEAQ (reference sequence). This CDR3 is CASSLLAGANVLTF. The CDR3 DNA reads as TGTGCCAGCAGCTTACTAGCCGGGGCCAACGTCCTGACTTTC.

This clone was observed a single time. The chain recombines TRBV27 with TRBJ2-7, with 10 bases aligning to TRBD1. The CDR3 extends over 16 amino acids. The V and J ends lost 2 bases and 3 bases, in that order; junction bases with no gene match: 7. CDR1 is MNHEY, CDR2 SMNVEV, per germline (reference sequence). CDR3 nucleotide sequence: TGTGCCAGCAGTTTAGAGCCGGGACAGGGGTACTACGAGCAGTACTTC. Translated, it gives CASSLEPGQGYYEQYF.

The genes are TRBV11-2 and TRBJ2-1; D unresolved. Germline loops: CDR1 SGHAT, CDR2 FQNNGV. The V end lost 5 bases, the J end lost 3 bases, and 17 bases lay between the germline ends. The CDR3 length is 16 residues. The CDR3 nucleotides read TGTGCCAGCAGCCAACGACTTTCCTCCGGCTACAATGAGCAGTTCTTC. Translation gives CASSQRLSSGYNEQFF. The full variable domain, with the rest looked up from reference TRBV11-2 and TRBJ2-1, is EAGVAQSPRYKIIEKRQSVAFWCNPISGHATLYWYQQILGQGPKLLIQFQNNGVVDDSQLPKDRFSAERLKGVDSTLKIQPAKLEDSAVYLCASSQRLSSGYNEQFFGPGTRLTVL.

V usage is TRBV4-2 and J usage is TRBJ2-7; 7 bases line up with TRBD2. The CDR3 covers 15 residues. V was clipped by 0 bases and J by 4 bases; unmatched bases: 6. Germline loops: CDR1 LGHNA, CDR2 YNFKEQ. DNA of the CDR3: TGTGCCAGCAGCCAAGATCTAGCGGCGTCATACGAGCAGTACTTC. This codes for CASSQDLAASYEQYF.

This clone appeared a few times. The chain uses TRBV6-1 and TRBJ2-1, with a possible D match to TRBD2 (5 bases). V was pared by 10 bases and J by 3 bases, with 13 bases between. In germline, CDR1 is MNHNS, CDR2 SASEGT. The CDR3 loop spans 13 amino acids. The CDR3 nucleotides are TGTGCCATAAAATCGGGGTTCTACAATGAGCAGTTCTTC. It encodes CAIKSGFYNEQFF.

This clone was counted a few times. The chain has TRBV18 and TRBJ2-5; TRBD2 might be the D (6 bases). The CDR3 extends over 15 amino acids. The germline V gene has CDR1 KGHSH and CDR2 LQKENI. The V end was cut by 1 base, the J end by 3 bases, with 12 bases between. CDR3 in DNA: TGTGCCAGCTCACCACGGAGGAGGGCGGAAGAGACCCAGTACTTC. This encodes CASSPRRRAEETQYF.

V gene TRBV27 combines with J gene TRBJ2-5, with 11 bases identical to TRBD2. From germline, CDR1 is MNHEY and CDR2 SMNVEV (reference sequence). Trimming at V came to 0 bases and at J to 5 bases, leaving 8 bases not matched to a gene. The CDR3 consists of 17 residues. The CDR3 bases are TGTGCCAGCAGTTTATCCCCCACTAGCGGGAGTTGGGAGACCCAGTACTTC. Protein: CASSLSPTSGSWETQYF.

J is TRBJ2-3 and V is TRBV7-2; 7 nucleotides agree with TRBD2. Germline trimming cut 4 bases from V and 2 bases from J; bases unmatched to any gene: 12. Germline V gene sequence: CDR1 SGHTA, CDR2 FQGNSA. The CDR3 spans 17 residues. DNA of the CDR3: TGTGCCAGCAGCTCTCGGGTAAGCGGGGTACACACAGATACGCAGTATTTT. It is translated as CASSSRVSGVHTDTQYF.

V is TRBV29-1 and J is TRBJ2-3; 8 positions match TRBD2. Germline V gives CDR1 SQVTM, CDR2 ANQGSEA. The CDR3 is made up of 13 amino acids. Trimming removed 6 bases from V and 2 bases from J; junction bases left unmatched: 4. CDR3 bases: TGCAGCGTCCGGACTAGCAACACAGATACGCAGTATTTT. Protein product: CSVRTSNTDTQYF.

The chain combines TRBV7-9 with TRBJ1-4; unclear D gene. The CDR3 has 15 amino acids. Germline V lookup: CDR1 SEHNR, CDR2 FQNEAQ (reference sequence). Trimming took 2 bases from V and 11 from J, leaving 18 bases between them. The CDR3 nucleotides read TGTGCCAGCAGCTTACCCGGGGAAACCCCGGCGAAACTGTTTTTT. It yields the protein CASSLPGETPAKLFF.

This rearrangement joins TRBV30 to TRBJ2-7; D unclear. V was trimmed by 3 bases and J by 3 bases, leaving 12 bases between them. CDR1 is GTSNPN, CDR2 SVGIG, per germline (reference sequence). The CDR3 is 13 amino acids. The CDR3 loop is CAWRSGSLYEQYF. For the CDR3, the DNA is TGTGCCTGGAGGTCCGGGTCCCTCTACGAGCAGTACTTC. Filled out from reference TRBV30 and TRBJ2-7, the complete variable domain reads SQTIHQWPATLVQPVGSPLSLECTVEGTSNPNLYWYRQAAGRGLQLLFYSVGIGQISSEVPQNLSASRPQDRQFILSSKKLLLSDSGFYLCAWRSGSLYEQYFGPGTRLTVT.

The chain combines TRBV19 with TRBJ2-1, with D perhaps matching TRBD1 (5 bases). Deletions cut 1 base from V and 0 bases from J, with 10 bases between. The CDR3 has 16 amino acids. Germline CDR1 reads LNHDA; CDR2 reads SQIVND (reference sequence). As DNA, the CDR3 is TGTGCCAGTAGTATAGGACAGCGTCGCTCCTACAATGAGCAGTTCTTC. Its protein is CASSIGQRRSYNEQFF.

The chain recombines TRBV5-1 with TRBJ2-7; maybe TRBD2 (6 bases). V lost 7 bases, J lost 6 bases, and 14 bases lay in between. The CDR3 contains 12 residues. Germline V CDR1 and CDR2: SGHRS, YFSETQ. CDR3 nucleotide sequence: TGCGCCAGCTCCGGGACTTTCGGCGAGCAGTACTTC. This translates into CASSGTFGEQYF.